This TCR beta chain was documented in a study of shared clonotypes between healthy human individuals. This CDR3 spans 16 amino acids. Germline V lookup: CDR1 SQVTM, CDR2 ANQGSEA. V lost 0 bases to trimming and J lost 0 bases; unmatched junction nucleotides: 5. General study results and limits: Generation probabilities were higher for clonotypes shared across all four sorted-subset donors than for unshared ones.

Naive CD45RA+ and memory CD45RA-negative subsets were split from CD4+ cells. In the authors' workflow: ImmunoSEQ supplied junction-only sequences lacking quality scores, so filtering was different. Repertoires were generated with immunoSEQ multiplex PCR, while TCRdb's copy carries only in-frame clones and drops some. That table gives V, J and clone size, and the DNA gave D and trimming. The sample lists over 1.5 million clones; 98% were seen once. Points on this clone: Its specificity is unknown.

The sample taken for sequencing was naive CD4+ T cells sorted from blood. As to subset: CD45RA+ positively selected. The receptor was derived from a man aged 30 to 39 in good health. V gene TRBV29-1 combines with J gene TRBJ2-1, with TRBD2 matching over 7 bases. CDR3: CSVEDLGGNSYNEQFF. As DNA, the CDR3 is TGCAGCGTTGAAGATCTGGGGGGGAACTCCTACAATGAGCAGTTCTTC.